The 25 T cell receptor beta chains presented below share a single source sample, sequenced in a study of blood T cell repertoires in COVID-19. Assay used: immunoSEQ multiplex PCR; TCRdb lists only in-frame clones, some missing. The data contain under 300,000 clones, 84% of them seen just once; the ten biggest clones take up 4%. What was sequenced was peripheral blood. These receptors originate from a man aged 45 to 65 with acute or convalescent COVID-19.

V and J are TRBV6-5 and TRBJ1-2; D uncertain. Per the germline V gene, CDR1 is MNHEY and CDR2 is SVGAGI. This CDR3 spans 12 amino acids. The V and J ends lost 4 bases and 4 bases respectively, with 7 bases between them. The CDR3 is CASSLDTYGYTF. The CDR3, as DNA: TGTGCCAGCAGTTTAGACACCTATGGCTACACCTTC.

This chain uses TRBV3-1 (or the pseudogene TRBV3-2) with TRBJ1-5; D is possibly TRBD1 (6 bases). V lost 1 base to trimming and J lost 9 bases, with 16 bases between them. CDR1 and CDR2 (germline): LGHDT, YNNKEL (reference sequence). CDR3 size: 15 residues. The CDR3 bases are TGTGCCAGCAGCCAAGGAGGGGGTGCCGATGGGCCCCAGCATTTT. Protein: CASSQGGGADGPQHF.

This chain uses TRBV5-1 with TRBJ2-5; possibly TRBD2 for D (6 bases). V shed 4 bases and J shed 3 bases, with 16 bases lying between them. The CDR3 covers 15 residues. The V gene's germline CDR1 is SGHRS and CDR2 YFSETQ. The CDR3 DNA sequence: TGCGCCAGCAGCGTTCTAGCGACATCCGAAGAGACCCAGTACTTC. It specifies CASSVLATSEETQYF.

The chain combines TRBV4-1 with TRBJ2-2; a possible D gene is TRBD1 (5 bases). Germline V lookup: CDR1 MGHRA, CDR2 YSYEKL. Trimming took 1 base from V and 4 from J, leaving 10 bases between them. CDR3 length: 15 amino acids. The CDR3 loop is CASSQGPGRTGELFF. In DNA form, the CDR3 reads TGCGCCAGCAGCCAAGGTCCAGGGCGCACCGGGGAGCTGTTTTTT.

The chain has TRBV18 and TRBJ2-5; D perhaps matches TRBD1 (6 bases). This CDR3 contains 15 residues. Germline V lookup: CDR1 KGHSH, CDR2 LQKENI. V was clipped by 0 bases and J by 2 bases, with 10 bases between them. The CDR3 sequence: CASSPPRTDQETQYF. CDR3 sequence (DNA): TGTGCCAGCTCACCACCGCGGACAGATCAAGAGACCCAGTACTTC. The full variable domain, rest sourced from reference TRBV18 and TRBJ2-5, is NAGVMQNPRHLVRRRGQEARLRCSPMKGHSHVYWYRQLPEEGLKFMVYLQKENIIDESGMPKERFSAEFPKEGPSILRIQQVVRGDSAAYFCASSPPRTDQETQYFGPGTRLLVL.

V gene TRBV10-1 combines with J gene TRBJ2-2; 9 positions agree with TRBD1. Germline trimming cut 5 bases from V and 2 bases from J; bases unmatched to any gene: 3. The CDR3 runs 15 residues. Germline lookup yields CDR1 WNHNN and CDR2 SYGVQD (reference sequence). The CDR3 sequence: CASSPGQGNTGELFF. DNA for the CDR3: TGCGCCAGCAGTCCGGGACAGGGCAACACCGGGGAGCTGTTTTTT.

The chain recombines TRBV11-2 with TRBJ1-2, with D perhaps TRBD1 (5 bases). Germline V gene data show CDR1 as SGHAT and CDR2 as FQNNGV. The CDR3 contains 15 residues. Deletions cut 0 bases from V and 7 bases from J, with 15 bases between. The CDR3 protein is CASSLDLGGGSGYTF. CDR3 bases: TGTGCCAGCAGCTTAGATCTTGGGGGAGGTAGTGGCTACACCTTC.

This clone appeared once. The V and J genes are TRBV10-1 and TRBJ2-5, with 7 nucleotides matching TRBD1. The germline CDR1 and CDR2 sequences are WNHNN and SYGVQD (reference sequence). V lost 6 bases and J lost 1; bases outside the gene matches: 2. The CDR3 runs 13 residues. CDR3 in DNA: TGCGCCAGCAGCGGGGACAGCCAAGAGACCCAGTACTTC. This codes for CASSGDSQETQYF.

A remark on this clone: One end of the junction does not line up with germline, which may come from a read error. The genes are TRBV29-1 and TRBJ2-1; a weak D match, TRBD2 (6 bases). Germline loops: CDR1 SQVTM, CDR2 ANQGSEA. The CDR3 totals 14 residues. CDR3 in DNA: TGCAGCGTTCATCCCTGGGGGGACCTTTCGTTGATGATCTTC. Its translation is CSVHPWGDLSLMIF.

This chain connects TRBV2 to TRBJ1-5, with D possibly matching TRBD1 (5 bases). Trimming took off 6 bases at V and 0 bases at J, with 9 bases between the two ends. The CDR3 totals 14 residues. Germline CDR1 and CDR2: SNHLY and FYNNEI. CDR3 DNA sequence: TGTGCCAGCAGACAGGATACTAGCAATCAGCCCCAGCATTTT. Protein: CASRQDTSNQPQHF.

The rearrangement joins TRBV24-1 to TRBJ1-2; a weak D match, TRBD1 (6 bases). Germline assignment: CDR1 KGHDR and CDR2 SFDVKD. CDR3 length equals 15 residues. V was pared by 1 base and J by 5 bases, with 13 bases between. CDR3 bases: TGTGCCACCAGTGATTTTCGGGGGGGCTGGTATGGCTACACCTTC. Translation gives CATSDFRGGWYGYTF.

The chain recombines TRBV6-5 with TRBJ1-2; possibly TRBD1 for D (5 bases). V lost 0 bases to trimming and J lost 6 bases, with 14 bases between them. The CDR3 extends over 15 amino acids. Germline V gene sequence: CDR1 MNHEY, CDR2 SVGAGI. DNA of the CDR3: TGTGCCAGCAGTTACTCCCAGGGTAGTTTTGATGGCTACACCTTC. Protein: CASSYSQGSFDGYTF.

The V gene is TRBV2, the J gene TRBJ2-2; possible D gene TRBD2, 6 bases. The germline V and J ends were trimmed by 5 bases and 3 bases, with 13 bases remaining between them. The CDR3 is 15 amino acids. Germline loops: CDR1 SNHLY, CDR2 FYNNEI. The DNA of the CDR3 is TGTGCCAGCAGTTTTGCGGGGACCGACACCGGGGAGCTGTTTTTT. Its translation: CASSFAGTDTGELFF.

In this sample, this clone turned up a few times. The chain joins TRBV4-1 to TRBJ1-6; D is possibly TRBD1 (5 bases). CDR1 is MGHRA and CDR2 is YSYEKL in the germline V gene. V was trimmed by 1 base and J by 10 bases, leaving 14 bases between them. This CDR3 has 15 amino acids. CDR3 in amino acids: CASSQGQGSDSPLHF. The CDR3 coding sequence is TGCGCCAGCAGCCAAGGTCAGGGAAGCGACTCACCCCTCCACTTT.

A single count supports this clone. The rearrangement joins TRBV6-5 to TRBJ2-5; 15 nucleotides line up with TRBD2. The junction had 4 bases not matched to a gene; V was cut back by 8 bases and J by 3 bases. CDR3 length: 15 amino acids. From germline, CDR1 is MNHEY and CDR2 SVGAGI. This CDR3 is CASGGLAGGEETQYF. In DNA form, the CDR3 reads TGTGCCAGCGGAGGACTAGCGGGGGGGGAAGAGACCCAGTACTTC.

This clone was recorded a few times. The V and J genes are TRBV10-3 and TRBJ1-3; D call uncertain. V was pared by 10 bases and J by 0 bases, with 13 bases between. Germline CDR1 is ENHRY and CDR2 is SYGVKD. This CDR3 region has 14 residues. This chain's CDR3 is CATGLGSSGNTIYF. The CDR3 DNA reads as TGTGCCACGGGATTGGGTTCCTCTGGAAACACCATATATTTT.

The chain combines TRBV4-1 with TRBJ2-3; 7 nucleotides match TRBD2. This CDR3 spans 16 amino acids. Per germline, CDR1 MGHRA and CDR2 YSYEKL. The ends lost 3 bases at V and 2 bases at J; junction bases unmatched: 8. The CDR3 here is CASSQGSSGVTDTQYF. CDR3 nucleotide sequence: TGCGCCAGCAGCCAGGGGTCGAGCGGGGTCACAGATACGCAGTATTTT.

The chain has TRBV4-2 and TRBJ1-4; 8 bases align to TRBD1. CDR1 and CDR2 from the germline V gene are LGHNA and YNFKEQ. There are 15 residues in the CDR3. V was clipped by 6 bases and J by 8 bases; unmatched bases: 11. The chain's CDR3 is CASRDRGRGGEKLFF. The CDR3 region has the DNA TGTGCCAGCAGAGACAGGGGCCGAGGGGGGGAAAAACTGTTTTTT.

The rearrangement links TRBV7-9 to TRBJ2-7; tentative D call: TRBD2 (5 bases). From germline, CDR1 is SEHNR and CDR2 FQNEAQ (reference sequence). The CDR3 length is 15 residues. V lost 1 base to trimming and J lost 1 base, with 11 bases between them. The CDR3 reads CASSLDTGVSYEQYF. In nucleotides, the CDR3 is TGTGCCAGCAGCTTAGATACCGGGGTATCCTACGAGCAGTACTTC.

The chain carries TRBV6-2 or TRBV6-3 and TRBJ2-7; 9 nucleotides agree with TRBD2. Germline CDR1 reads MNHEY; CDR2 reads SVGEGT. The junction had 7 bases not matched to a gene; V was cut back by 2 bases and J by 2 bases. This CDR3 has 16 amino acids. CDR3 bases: TGTGCCAGCAGTTACCCGCTAGCGGGGAAGGCCTACGAGCAGTACTTC. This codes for CASSYPLAGKAYEQYF.

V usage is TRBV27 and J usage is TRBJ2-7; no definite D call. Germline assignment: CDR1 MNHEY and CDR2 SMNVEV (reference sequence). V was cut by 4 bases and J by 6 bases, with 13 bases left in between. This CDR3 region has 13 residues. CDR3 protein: CASSSLLLSEQYF. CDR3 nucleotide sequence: TGTGCCAGCAGTTCCCTTCTTCTGTCCGAGCAGTACTTC.

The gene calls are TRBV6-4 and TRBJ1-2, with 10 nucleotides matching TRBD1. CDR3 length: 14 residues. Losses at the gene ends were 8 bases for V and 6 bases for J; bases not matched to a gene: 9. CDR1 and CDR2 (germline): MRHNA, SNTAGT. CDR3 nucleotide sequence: TGTGCCAGCCCCCCTCGGGACAGGGGACATGGCTACACCTTC. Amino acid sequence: CASPPRDRGHGYTF.

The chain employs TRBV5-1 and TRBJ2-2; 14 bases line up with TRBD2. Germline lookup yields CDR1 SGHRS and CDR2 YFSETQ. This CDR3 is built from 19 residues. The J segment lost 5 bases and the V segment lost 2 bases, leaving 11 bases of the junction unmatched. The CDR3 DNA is TGCGCCAGCAGCTTAGGGACTAGCGGGAGATGGATGGGGACCGGGGAGCTGTTTTTT. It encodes CASSLGTSGRWMGTGELFF.

The CDR3 is CASSETQGFMETQYF. The DNA of the CDR3 is TGTGCCAGCAGTGAAACACAGGGGTTTATGGAGACCCAGTACTTC. The chain uses TRBV6-1 and TRBJ2-5; 7 positions agree with TRBD1. CDR1 and CDR2 from the germline V gene are MNHNS and SASEGT. This CDR3 has 15 amino acids. V dropped 2 bases and J dropped 5; count of bases not matched to a gene: 8.

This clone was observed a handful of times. Here the CDR3 reads CASSPRQGAGGELFF. The CDR3 nucleotides read TGTGCCAGCTCACCGCGGCAGGGAGCGGGCGGGGAGCTGTTTTTT. The chain employs TRBV18 and TRBJ2-2; D possibly corresponds to TRBD2 (6 bases). CDR1 is KGHSH and CDR2 is LQKENI in the germline V gene. The CDR3 covers 15 residues. V lost 3 bases, J lost 7 bases, and 15 bases lay in between.